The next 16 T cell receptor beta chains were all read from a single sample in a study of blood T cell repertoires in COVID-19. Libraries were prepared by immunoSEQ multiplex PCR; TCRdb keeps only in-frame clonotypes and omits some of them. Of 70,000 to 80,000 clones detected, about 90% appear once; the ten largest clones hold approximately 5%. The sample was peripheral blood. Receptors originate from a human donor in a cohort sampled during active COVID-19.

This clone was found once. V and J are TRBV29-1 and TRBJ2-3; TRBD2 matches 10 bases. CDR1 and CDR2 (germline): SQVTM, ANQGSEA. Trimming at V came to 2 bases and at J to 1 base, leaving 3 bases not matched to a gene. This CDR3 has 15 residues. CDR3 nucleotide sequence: TGCAGCGTTGAAAGGCTAGCGGGGGGCACAGATACGCAGTATTTT. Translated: CSVERLAGGTDTQYF.

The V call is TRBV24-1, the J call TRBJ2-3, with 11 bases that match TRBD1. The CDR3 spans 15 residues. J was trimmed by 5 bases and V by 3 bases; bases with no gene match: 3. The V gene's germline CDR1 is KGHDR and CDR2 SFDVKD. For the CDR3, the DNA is TGTGCCACCAGTGATCCCGGGACAGGGGGAGATACGCAGTATTTT. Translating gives CATSDPGTGGDTQYF.

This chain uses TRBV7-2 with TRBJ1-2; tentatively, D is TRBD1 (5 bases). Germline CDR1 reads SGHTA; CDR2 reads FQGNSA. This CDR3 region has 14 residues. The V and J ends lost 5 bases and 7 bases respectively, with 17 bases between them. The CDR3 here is CASSRGQWGGGYTF. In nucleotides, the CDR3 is TGTGCCAGCAGCCGCGGACAATGGGGAGGTGGCTACACCTTC.

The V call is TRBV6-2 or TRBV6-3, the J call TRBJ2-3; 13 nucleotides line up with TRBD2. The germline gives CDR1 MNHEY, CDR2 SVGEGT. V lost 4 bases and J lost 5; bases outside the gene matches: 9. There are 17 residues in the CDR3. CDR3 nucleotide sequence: TGTGCCAGCAGTTGGACAATTACTAGCGGGGGGGGAGATACGCAGTATTTT. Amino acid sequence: CASSWTITSGGGDTQYF.

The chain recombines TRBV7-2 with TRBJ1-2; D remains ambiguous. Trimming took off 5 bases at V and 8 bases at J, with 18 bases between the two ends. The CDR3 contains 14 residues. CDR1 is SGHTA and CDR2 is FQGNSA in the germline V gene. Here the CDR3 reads CASSPPHGGLGYTF. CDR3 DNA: TGTGCCAGCAGCCCCCCTCATGGAGGTTTGGGCTACACCTTC.

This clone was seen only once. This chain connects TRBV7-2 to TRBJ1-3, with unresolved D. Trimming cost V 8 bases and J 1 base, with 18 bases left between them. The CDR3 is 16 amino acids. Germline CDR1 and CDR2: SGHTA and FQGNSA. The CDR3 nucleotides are TGTGCCAGCTCGCAACAGCCCCCCACTTCTGGAAACACCATATATTTT. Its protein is CASSQQPPTSGNTIYF.

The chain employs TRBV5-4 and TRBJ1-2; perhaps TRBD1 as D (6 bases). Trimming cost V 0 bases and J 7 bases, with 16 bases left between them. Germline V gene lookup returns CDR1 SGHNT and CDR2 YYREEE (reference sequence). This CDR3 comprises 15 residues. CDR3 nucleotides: TGTGCCAGCAGCTTGGGGGGACAAGTTGTCCCTGGCTACACCTTC. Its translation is CASSLGGQVVPGYTF. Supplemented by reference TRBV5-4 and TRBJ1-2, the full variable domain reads ETGVTQSPTHLIKTRGQQVTLRCSSQSGHNTVSWYQQALGQGPQFIFQYYREEENGRGNFPPRFSGLQFPNYSSELNVNALELDDSALYLCASSLGGQVVPGYTFGSGTRLTVV.

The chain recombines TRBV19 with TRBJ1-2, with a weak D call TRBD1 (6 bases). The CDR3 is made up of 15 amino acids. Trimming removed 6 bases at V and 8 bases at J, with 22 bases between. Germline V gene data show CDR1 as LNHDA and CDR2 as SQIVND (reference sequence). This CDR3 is CASSQYTPGHRGYTF. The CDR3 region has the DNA TGTGCCAGTAGCCAATATACCCCGGGACATCGGGGCTACACCTTC.

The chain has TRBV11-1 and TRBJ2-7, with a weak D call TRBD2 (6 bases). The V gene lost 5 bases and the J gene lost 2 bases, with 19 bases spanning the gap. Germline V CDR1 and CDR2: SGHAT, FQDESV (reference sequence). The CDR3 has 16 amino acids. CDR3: CASSPAGSGWAYEQYF. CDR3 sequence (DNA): TGTGCCAGCAGCCCGGCGGGGAGCGGTTGGGCCTACGAGCAGTACTTC.

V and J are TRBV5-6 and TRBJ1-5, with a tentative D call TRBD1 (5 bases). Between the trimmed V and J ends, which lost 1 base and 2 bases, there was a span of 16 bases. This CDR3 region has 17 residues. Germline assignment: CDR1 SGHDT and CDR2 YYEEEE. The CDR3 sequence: CASSLIGRGDGNQPQHF. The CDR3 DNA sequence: TGTGCCAGCAGCTTGATTGGCCGGGGGGACGGCAATCAGCCCCAGCATTTT. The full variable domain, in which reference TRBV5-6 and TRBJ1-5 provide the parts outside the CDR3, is DAGVTQSPTHLIKTRGQQVTLRCSPKSGHDTVSWYQQALGQGPQFIFQYYEEEERQRGNFPDRFSGHQFPNYSSELNVNALLLGDSALYLCASSLIGRGDGNQPQHFGDGTRLSIL.

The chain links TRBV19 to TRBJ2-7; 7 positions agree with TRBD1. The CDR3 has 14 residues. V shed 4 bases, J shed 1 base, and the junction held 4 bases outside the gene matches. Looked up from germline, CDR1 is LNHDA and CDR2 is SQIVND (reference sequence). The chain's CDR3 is CASSKTGKSYEQYF. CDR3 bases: TGTGCCAGTAGTAAGACAGGGAAATCCTACGAGCAGTACTTC. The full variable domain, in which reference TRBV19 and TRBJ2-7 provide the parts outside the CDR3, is DGGITQSPKYLFRKEGQNVTLSCEQNLNHDAMYWYRQDPGQGLRLIYYSQIVNDFQKGDIAEGYSVSREKKESFPLTVTSAQKNPTAFYLCASSKTGKSYEQYFGPGTRLTVT.

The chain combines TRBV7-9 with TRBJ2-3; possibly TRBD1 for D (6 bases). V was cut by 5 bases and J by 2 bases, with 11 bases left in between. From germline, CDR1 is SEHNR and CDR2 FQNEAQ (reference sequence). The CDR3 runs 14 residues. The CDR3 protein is CASSHGQYTDTQYF. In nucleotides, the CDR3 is TGTGCCAGCAGCCATGGACAGTACACAGATACGCAGTATTTT. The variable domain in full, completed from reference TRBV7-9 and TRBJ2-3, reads DTGVSQNPRHKITKRGQNVTFRCDPISEHNRLYWYRQTLGQGPEFLTYFQNEAQLEKSRLLSDRFSAERPKGSFSTLEIQRTEQGDSAMYLCASSHGQYTDTQYFGPGTRLTVL.

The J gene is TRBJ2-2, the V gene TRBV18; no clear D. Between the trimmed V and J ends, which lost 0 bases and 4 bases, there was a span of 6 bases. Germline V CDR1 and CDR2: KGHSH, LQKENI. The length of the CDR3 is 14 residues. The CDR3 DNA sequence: TGTGCCAGCTCACCACCTCTAAGCACCGGGGAGCTGTTTTTT. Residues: CASSPPLSTGELFF.

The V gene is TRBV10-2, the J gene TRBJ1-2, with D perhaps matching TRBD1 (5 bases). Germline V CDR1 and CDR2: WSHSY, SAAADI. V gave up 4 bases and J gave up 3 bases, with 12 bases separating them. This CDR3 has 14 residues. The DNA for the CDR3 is TGCGCCAGCAGTGCCGTTACGGGGGACTATGGCTACACCTTC. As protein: CASSAVTGDYGYTF.

This chain's CDR3 is CASSYAAGREQYF. CDR3 nucleotides: TGTGCCAGCAGTTACGCGGCAGGGCGCGAGCAGTACTTC. The V gene is TRBV6-6, the J gene TRBJ2-7, with D tentatively TRBD1 (5 bases). This CDR3 contains 13 residues. Trimming took 2 bases from V and 6 from J, leaving 11 bases between them. Per the germline V gene, CDR1 is MNHNY and CDR2 is SVGAGI (reference sequence).

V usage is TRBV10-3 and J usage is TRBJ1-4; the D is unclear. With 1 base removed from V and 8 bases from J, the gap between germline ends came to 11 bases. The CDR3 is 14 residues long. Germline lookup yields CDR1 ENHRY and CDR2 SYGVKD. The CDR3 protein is CAISEFTSREKLFF. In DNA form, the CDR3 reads TGTGCCATCAGTGAGTTTACCTCGAGGGAAAAACTGTTTTTT.